These 14 T cell receptor beta chains were sequenced from one sample in a study of T cells in Graves' hyperthyroidism and ophthalmopathy. RNA transcripts yielded amplified TCR beta CDR3 regions. An initial round of RT-PCR targeting the TCR CDR3 relied on the HTBI primer set. TCRdb reprocessed the multiplex PCR reads with MiXCR, giving one entry per CDR3 protein. Of under 350,000 distinct CDR3 sequences in the sample, 20% to 30% were seen once. Material for sequencing was blood. The receptors derive from a middle-aged man with Graves' hyperthyroidism that later progressed to Graves' ophthalmopathy.

This clonotype appeared many times. The chain has TRBV20-1 and TRBJ2-5; weak D call: TRBD1 (5 bases). The V end was cut by 0 bases, the J end by 5 bases, with 10 bases between. The germline V gene encodes CDR1 DFQATT and CDR2 SNEGSKA (reference sequence). The CDR3 runs to 13 residues. CDR3 bases: TGCAGTGCTAGAGATCAGGGCCACGAGACCCAGTACTTC. Protein sequence: CSARDQGHETQYF.

This clonotype was counted ten times or more. V is TRBV20-1 and J is TRBJ2-7; D gene ambiguous. In germline, CDR1 is DFQATT, CDR2 SNEGSKA (reference sequence). Trimming removed 4 bases at V and 5 bases at J, with 15 bases between. This CDR3 contains 13 residues. The CDR3 reads CSATTKYWHEQYF. CDR3 nucleotides: TGCAGTGCTACCACTAAATATTGGCACGAGCAGTACTTC.

The chain recombines TRBV6-2 or TRBV6-3 with TRBJ2-5, with 7 bases fitting TRBD1. V lost 5 bases, J lost 6 bases, and 12 bases stayed unmatched. The CDR3 spans 15 residues. Germline lookup yields CDR1 MNHEY and CDR2 SVGEGT. The CDR3 DNA reads as TGTGCCAGCAGTAGAATTCAGACAGGGAGACAGACCCAGTACTTC. Translation gives CASSRIQTGRQTQYF.

This clonotype was seen many times. V usage is TRBV20-1 and J usage is TRBJ2-2; TRBD2 agrees at 7 bases. CDR3 length equals 16 residues. The V gene end was trimmed by 5 bases and the J gene end by 0 bases; junction bases not matched to a gene: 9. Germline CDR1 reads DFQATT; CDR2 reads SNEGSKA (reference sequence). CDR3 sequence reads: CSAFYPGLTNTGELFF. For the CDR3, the DNA is TGCAGTGCTTTTTATCCGGGACTAACGAACACCGGGGAGCTGTTTTTT.

The chain carries TRBV18 and TRBJ2-7; D perhaps matches TRBD1 (6 bases). Trimming removed 3 bases from V and 7 bases from J, with 22 bases in between. Germline V gene sequence: CDR1 KGHSH, CDR2 LQKENI. The CDR3 has 16 residues. CDR3 DNA: TGTGCCAGCTCACCTTCGGCAGGGGCAATCTCGGGGGAGCAGTACTTC. Translated, it gives CASSPSAGAISGEQYF.

This clonotype was seen repeatedly, ten times or more. V gene TRBV6-1 combines with J gene TRBJ2-7; 7 bases map to TRBD1. Trimming removed 5 bases from V and 4 bases from J; junction bases left unmatched: 8. Germline lookup yields CDR1 MNHNS and CDR2 SASEGT. The CDR3 totals 14 residues. The CDR3 reads CASSLRTGTYEQYF. CDR3 bases: TGTGCCAGCAGTCTGCGGACAGGTACTTACGAGCAGTACTTC.

In its sample, this clonotype was seen a few times. The chain combines TRBV28 with TRBJ1-2, with 8 bases aligning to TRBD1. V gave up 7 bases and J gave up 3 bases; unmatched junction bases: 4. The CDR3 consists of 13 residues. Germline values: CDR1 MDHEN, CDR2 SYDVKM. Here the CDR3 DNA reads TGTGCCAGCATTACGACAGGGGACTATGGCTACACCTTC. Residues: CASITTGDYGYTF.

The table lists this clonotype with many counts. The chain joins TRBV2 to TRBJ1-5; D is uncertain. Per germline, CDR1 SNHLY and CDR2 FYNNEI. Trimming pared 7 bases from V and 2 bases from J, leaving 6 bases between. CDR3 length: 12 amino acids. This CDR3 reads CASTKGNQPQHF. Written as DNA, the CDR3 is TGTGCCAGCACGAAGGGCAATCAGCCCCAGCATTTT.

This clonotype was found many times. The rearrangement joins TRBV12-3 or TRBV12-4 to TRBJ2-2; 8 nucleotides align to TRBD2. CDR3 length: 15 residues. V shed 5 bases, J shed 5 bases, and the junction held 7 bases outside the gene matches. CDR3 loop: CASSLRTSRTGELFF. For the CDR3, the DNA is TGTGCCAGCAGTCTACGGACTAGCCGGACCGGGGAGCTGTTTTTT.

There are many counts of this clonotype. The J gene is TRBJ2-7, the V gene TRBV29-1, with 11 bases matching TRBD1. J lost 2 bases, V lost 2 bases, and 5 bases had no gene match. This CDR3 region has 15 residues. The germline V gene has CDR1 SQVTM and CDR2 ANQGSEA. CDR3 sequence: CSVESPDRGPYEQYF. In DNA, the CDR3 is TGCAGCGTTGAAAGCCCGGACAGGGGGCCCTACGAGCAGTACTTC.

CDR3 in amino acids: CASSLSRGASGMGEQYF. The CDR3 region has the DNA TGTGCCAGCAGCTTAAGTAGGGGGGCTAGCGGGATGGGAGAGCAGTACTTC. The chain links TRBV11-2 to TRBJ2-7; 9 bases are shared with TRBD2. The junction had 15 bases not matched to a gene; V was cut back by 2 bases and J by 7 bases. The length of the CDR3 is 17 residues. CDR1 is SGHAT and CDR2 is FQNNGV in the germline V gene. Variable domain in full (rest from reference TRBV11-2 and TRBJ2-7): EAGVAQSPRYKIIEKRQSVAFWCNPISGHATLYWYQQILGQGPKLLIQFQNNGVVDDSQLPKDRFSAERLKGVDSTLKIQPAKLEDSAVYLCASSLSRGASGMGEQYFGPGTRLTVT.

The J gene is TRBJ1-2, the V gene TRBV24-1; TRBD1 agrees at 7 bases. Germline V gene lookup returns CDR1 KGHDR and CDR2 SFDVKD. With V trimmed by 4 bases and J by 4 bases, 8 bases remained unmatched. The CDR3 runs 15 residues. CDR3 DNA sequence: TGTGCCACCAGTGACCGACAGGGCGTCCGCTATGGCTACACCTTC. This translates into CATSDRQGVRYGYTF.

The chain is built from TRBV20-1 and TRBJ2-7; 10 bases map to TRBD2. V trimming: 0 bases; J trimming: 4 bases; junction bases outside the gene matches: 6. This CDR3 is built from 15 residues. Germline CDR1 reads DFQATT; CDR2 reads SNEGSKA (reference sequence). Written as DNA, the CDR3 is TGCAGTGCTAGAGATCAGAGCGGGAGGGGGTACGAGCAGTACTTC. Its protein is CSARDQSGRGYEQYF.

This clonotype was seen a handful of times. The genes are TRBV12-3 or TRBV12-4 and TRBJ2-7, with D tentatively TRBD1 (6 bases). Trimming took 4 bases from V and 2 from J, leaving 15 bases between them. The length of the CDR3 is 15 residues. The CDR3 bases are TGTGCCAGCAGTTGGACAGAGAGGAGGCCCTACGAGCAGTACTTC. Translation gives CASSWTERRPYEQYF.